This note documents a single T cell receptor (beta chain) sequence. The data belong to a study of cytomegalovirus exposure and HLA in healthy donors. The CDR3 sequence is 12 residues long. The ends lost 5 bases at V and 7 bases at J; junction bases unmatched: 4. The germline V gene has CDR1 SEHNR and CDR2 FQNEAQ (reference sequence). Using immunoSEQ multiplex PCR, the repertoire was profiled, and TCRdb retains in-frame clones only, with some absent. This sample has about 110,000 clones, with approximately 96% found just once. The receptor comes from a woman between 18 and 29 years old in good health and CMV-seronegative. The gene calls are TRBV7-9 and TRBJ2-7, with 8 bases matching TRBD1. Sequencing input: PBMCs. CDR3 loop: CASSRTGSEQYF. The CDR3 bases are TGTGCCAGCAGCAGGACAGGGAGTGAGCAGTACTTC.